This entry lists 11 T cell receptor beta chains sequenced from one sample in a study of T-cell reconstitution after alpha-beta-depleted transplantation in children. Unique molecular identifiers were used in preparing the TCRbeta library. MiXCR, run by TCRdb on the PCR reads, gives a single entry per CDR3 protein. The sample shows about 300,000 distinct CDR3 sequences, 10% of them seen only once. Specimen: PBMCs, collected before TCRalphabeta/CD19-depleted stem cell transplant. Source of these receptors: a boy under two years old with acute myeloid leukemia, due to receive a stem cell transplant.

In this sample, this clonotype turned up a few times. V gene TRBV7-3 combines with J gene TRBJ2-7; no definite D call. The CDR3 extends over 11 amino acids. Germline V lookup: CDR1 SGHTA, CDR2 FQGTGA. The V end lost 1 base, the J end lost 6 bases, and 4 bases lay between the germline ends. The CDR3 here is CASSLIFEQYF. The CDR3 bases are TGTGCCAGCAGCTTAATTTTCGAGCAGTACTTC.

This clonotype has ten or more counts. This chain connects TRBV7-2 to TRBJ2-1, with D hard to call. Trimming stripped 4 bases from V and 6 bases from J, with 13 bases between. Germline CDR1 and CDR2: SGHTA and FQGNSA. The CDR3 contains 14 residues. This CDR3 reads CASSSMEVGNEQFF. CDR3 nucleotide sequence: TGTGCCAGCAGCTCTATGGAAGTGGGCAATGAGCAGTTCTTC.

This clonotype was detected a few times. The chain links TRBV19 to TRBJ2-2; no clear D. Germline lookup yields CDR1 LNHDA and CDR2 SQIVND (reference sequence). This CDR3 comprises 14 residues. The V end was cut by 4 bases, the J end by 1 base, with 7 bases between. CDR3 sequence (DNA): TGTGCCAGTAGTAGTGTACAGAACACCGGGGAGCTGTTTTTT. It encodes CASSSVQNTGELFF.

There are many counts of this clonotype. The V gene is TRBV15, the J gene TRBJ2-1, with TRBD2 matching 8 bases. CDR3 length: 17 residues. Germline V gives CDR1 LNHNV, CDR2 YYDKDF (reference sequence). With V trimmed by 0 bases and J by 8 bases, 12 bases remained unmatched. The DNA of the CDR3 is TGTGCCACCAGCAGAGAGGGTAGCGGGGACATGACGGATGAGCAGTTCTTC. This gives the protein CATSREGSGDMTDEQFF.

The chain carries TRBV13 and TRBJ2-7; weak D call: TRBD1 (6 bases). The CDR3 spans 15 residues. CDR1 and CDR2 from the germline V gene are PRHDT and FYEKMQ (reference sequence). Trimming took off 3 bases at V and 7 bases at J, with 19 bases between the two ends. The CDR3 is CASSFNTDSGAEQYF. CDR3 coding DNA: TGTGCCAGCAGCTTTAATACCGACTCAGGGGCAGAGCAGTACTTC.

This clonotype showed up just a few times. V usage is TRBV14 and J usage is TRBJ2-2, with D unclear. The length of the CDR3 is 14 residues. CDR1 SGHDN and CDR2 FVKESK come from the germline V gene. Trimming pared 0 bases from V and 5 bases from J, leaving 7 bases between. The CDR3 bases are TGTGCCAGCAGCCAAGATCTGGGAACCGGGGAGCTGTTTTTT. Amino acids: CASSQDLGTGELFF.

This chain joins TRBV12-5 and TRBJ1-5; D is unresolved. V dropped 5 bases and J dropped 4 bases, with 9 bases sitting between them. Per the germline V gene, CDR1 is LGHNT and CDR2 is FRNRAP. This CDR3 has 13 amino acids. This CDR3 reads CASGPDWNQPQHF. DNA of the CDR3: TGTGCTAGTGGTCCCGACTGGAATCAGCCCCAGCATTTT. The variable domain in full, completed from reference TRBV12-5 and TRBJ1-5, reads DARVTQTPRHKVTEMGQEVTMRCQPILGHNTVFWYRQTMMQGLELLAYFRNRAPLDDSGMPKDRFSAEMPDATLATLKIQPSEPRDSAVYFCASGPDWNQPQHFGDGTRLSIL.

This clonotype appeared many times. V is TRBV10-3 and J is TRBJ1-3, with no clear D. The CDR3 spans 17 residues. Germline lookup yields CDR1 ENHRY and CDR2 SYGVKD. The germline V and J ends were trimmed by 3 bases and 0 bases, with 15 bases remaining between them. CDR3: CAISDQVKWTSGNTIYF. CDR3 coding DNA: TGTGCCATCAGTGATCAAGTTAAGTGGACCTCTGGAAACACCATATATTTT.

The chain uses TRBV4-3 and TRBJ1-4; D is uncertain. Between the trimmed V and J ends, which lost 1 base and 1 base, there was a span of 4 bases. This CDR3 is 14 amino acids long. Per the germline V gene, CDR1 is LGHNA and CDR2 is YSLEER. CDR3 loop: CASSQVGTNEKLFF. The CDR3 nucleotides read TGCGCCAGCAGCCAAGTGGGAACTAATGAAAAACTGTTTTTT.

Points on this clonotype: A read error is possible here, since a much larger clone lies one base away. This chain connects TRBV9 to TRBJ2-2; 9 bases fit TRBD2. The CDR3 totals 17 residues. Germline CDR1 SGDLS, CDR2 YYNGEE. Trimming took 0 bases from V and 2 from J; bases not matched to a gene: 5. The CDR3 nucleotides are TGTGCCAGCAGCGTAGTGCGGACTAGCGCAAACACCGGGGAGCTGTTTTTT. This encodes CASSVVRTSANTGELFF.

In this sample, this clonotype turned up a few times. The V and J genes are TRBV7-9 and TRBJ2-7; D is ambiguous. Trimming took off 1 base at V and 7 bases at J, with 17 bases between the two ends. The CDR3 is 15 amino acids. Germline V lookup: CDR1 SEHNR, CDR2 FQNEAQ (reference sequence). The CDR3 region is CASSLGWVGQAEQYF. The DNA of the CDR3 is TGTGCCAGCAGCTTAGGATGGGTAGGCCAAGCTGAGCAGTACTTC. The entire variable domain, with the rest obtained from reference TRBV7-9 and TRBJ2-7, is as follows: DTGVSQNPRHKITKRGQNVTFRCDPISEHNRLYWYRQTLGQGPEFLTYFQNEAQLEKSRLLSDRFSAERPKGSFSTLEIQRTEQGDSAMYLCASSLGWVGQAEQYFGPGTRLTVT.